The clone carrying this T cell receptor (beta chain) was counted a few times. These data belong to a study of T cells after yellow fever vaccination. TCRdb analysed the 5' RACE reads with MiXCR anew, one entry per CDR3 protein. The sample lists hundreds of thousands of distinct CDR3 sequences, roughly 10% occurring once. Germline CDR1 SQVTM, CDR2 ANQGSEA. The CDR3 runs 13 residues. Trimming cost V 6 bases and J 7 bases, with 18 bases left between them. This receptor was identified in a man between 18 and 35 years old who received the YFV17D yellow fever vaccine. The sequences come from PBMCs, collected on the day of the first yellow fever vaccination. The chain joins TRBV29-1 to TRBJ1-1, with D perhaps matching TRBD1 (6 bases). This CDR3 is CSVSDGGLSEAFF. CDR3 sequence (DNA): TGCAGCGTGTCGGATGGGGGGCTTAGTGAAGCTTTCTTT.